This paragraph reports one T cell receptor beta chain. Its antigen is as yet unknown. The data originate from a study of cytomegalovirus exposure and HLA in healthy donors. Regarding the study as a whole: The classifier was said to identify cytomegalovirus status with high specificity and sensitivity. A few V segments could not be told apart, such as TRBV6-2 and TRBV6-3, and were left out.

The CDR3 is 14 residues long. CDR1 and CDR2 from the germline V gene are SGHVS and FQNEAQ. Unmatched junction bases numbered 1, after V lost 2 bases and J lost 4 bases. A multiplex PCR was run with 60 Vbeta primers and 13 Jbeta primers. Measured with immunoSEQ multiplex PCR; TCRdb has only the in-frame clones, and not every one. The profile shows about 160,000 clones, less than 90% of them singletons. J is TRBJ1-3 and V is TRBV7-8; 8 bases fit TRBD1. This receptor was obtained from a male donor in good health and CMV-seropositive. Source material: PBMCs. The CDR3 DNA follows: TGTGCCAGCAGCTTAAGGGACAGGGGAAACACCATATATTTT. Translating it yields CASSLRDRGNTIYF. The variable domain in full, completed from reference TRBV7-8 and TRBJ1-3, reads GAGVSQSPRYKVAKRGQDVALRCDPISGHVSLFWYQQALGQGPEFLTYFQNEAQLDKSGLPSDRFFAERPEGSVSTLKIQRTQQEDSAVYLCASSLRDRGNTIYFGEGSWLTVV.